This T cell receptor (beta chain) originates from a study of PD-L1 blockade in urothelial cancer. Study-wide context: The patients had undergone anywhere from 0 to 3 prior chemotherapy regimens. T cells numbered a median of roughly 150,000 in the blood samples.

V was clipped by 4 bases and J by 7 bases, with 17 bases between them. Germline V CDR1 and CDR2: SGHDN, FVKESK. CDR3 length equals 15 residues. Profiled with immunoSEQ multiplex PCR; TCRdb holds only in-frame clones, not every one. The sample gives 85,000 to 95,000 clones, 90% of which show up once; 1.5% to 2% is in the top ten. Specified time point: pretreatment peripheral blood. This TCR came from a man between 60 and 70 years old with urothelial cancer. Sequences were derived from PBMCs, sampled around atezolizumab (anti-PD-L1) treatment. The chain combines TRBV14 with TRBJ2-1, with D maybe TRBD1 (5 bases). The chain's CDR3 is CASSRPVLAGNEQFF. CDR3 coding DNA: TGTGCCAGCAGCCGCCCCGTGTTAGCAGGGAATGAGCAGTTCTTC.